The TCR beta chain under discussion was sequenced for a study of T-cell memory formation after mild COVID-19. It was 5'RACE with constant-segment primers that produced the TCR alpha and TCR beta cDNA libraries, which carried sample barcodes and UMIs. Each CDR3 protein is one row after TCRdb ran MiXCR on the 5' RACE reads. In the table there are about 430,000 distinct CDR3 sequences, around 17% of which are singletons. This clonotype was picked up many times. The target antigen is unknown. V was pared by 1 base and J by 0 bases, with 15 bases between. Germline CDR1 is DFQATT and CDR2 is SNEGSKA (reference sequence). CDR3 length: 16 amino acids. Study-wide points: Largely, contracting CD4+ clones fell within CM and EM, and contracting CD8+ clones within EMRA. In second-wave clones peaking day 37, SARS-CoV-2 specificity remained unconfirmed. Some SARS-CoV-2-responding clones were already detected in memory before infection.

The TCR comes from a man younger than 35 who had mild COVID-19 (a few samples of this study predate the infection). Cell type and time point are not known. The specimen sequenced was PBMCs or a T cell subset sorted from them (not recorded which). The V gene is TRBV20-1, the J gene TRBJ2-5; tentative D call: TRBD2 (5 bases). CDR3 amino acids: CSARAIQPGNQETQYF. The CDR3, as DNA: TGCAGTGCTAGAGCCATCCAGCCGGGAAACCAAGAGACCCAGTACTTC.